A selection of T cell receptor beta chains follows, all from one sample in a study of cytotoxic CD8 clonotypes in ibrutinib-treated CLL. Sequenced by immunoSEQ multiplex PCR; TCRdb stores in-frame clones only, minus some. The table lists about 35,000 clones, 71% of them singletons. The source was PBMCs, collected at disease progression, from a patient treated with ibrutinib. Receptors originate from a human donor with chronic lymphocytic leukemia. CDR3s include the opening cysteine and the closing phenylalanine or tryptophan. D genes are given only for firm matches. Rows may omit the clone size; those that give it use once, few, many or a size class.

D gene: TRBD1; J gene: TRBJ1-3; V gene: TRBV14; clone size: NA; CDR3 DNA: TGTGCCAGCAGTCTCAGACAGGGCCCCTCTGGAAACACCATATATTTT; CDR3 protein: CASSLRQGPSGNTIYF
D gene: NA; J gene: TRBJ1-2; V gene: TRBV18; clone size: NA; CDR3 DNA: TGTGCCAGCTCCTCCGGGGCACAGGGAGGTGGCTACACCTTC; CDR3 protein: CASSSGAQGGGYTF
D gene: NA; J gene: TRBJ1-1; V gene: TRBV19; clone size: NA; CDR3 DNA: TGTGCCAGTAGTACACGTCGCACAGGGAATATGAACACTGAAGCTTTCTTT; CDR3 protein: CASSTRRTGNMNTEAFF
D gene: NA; J gene: TRBJ2-5; V gene: TRBV27; clone size: once; CDR3 DNA: TGTGCCAGCAGCCCCTCTTGGGGAGAGACCCAGTACTTC; CDR3 protein: CASSPSWGETQYF
D gene: NA; J gene: TRBJ1-6; V gene: TRBV25-1; clone size: NA; CDR3 DNA: TGTGCCAGCAGGGGGGAGCTGACGGATTCACCCCTCCACTTT; CDR3 protein: CASRGELTDSPLHF
D gene: NA; J gene: TRBJ1-2; V gene: TRBV27; clone size: once; CDR3 DNA: TGTGCCAGCAGTTTTTATCCCGGGCAGAACGACTATGGCTACACCTTC; CDR3 protein: CASSFYPGQNDYGYTF
D gene: TRBD1; J gene: TRBJ2-5; V gene: TRBV4-2; clone size: once; CDR3 DNA: TGTGCCAGCAGCCAAGAAGGGGGCCTGGAGACCCAGTACTTC; CDR3 protein: CASSQEGGLETQYF
D gene: NA; J gene: TRBJ1-2; V gene: TRBV4-2; clone size: NA; CDR3 DNA: TGTGCCAGCAGCCAAAAGTCCGTCGGGTGGAACGGCTACACCTTC; CDR3 protein: CASSQKSVGWNGYTF
D gene: NA; J gene: TRBJ1-2; V gene: TRBV5-1; clone size: NA; CDR3 DNA: TGCGCCAGCAGCTTGGGGTCAGGGACGGCCGGGGGCTACACCTTC; CDR3 protein: CASSLGSGTAGGYTF
D gene: NA; J gene: TRBJ2-7; V gene: TRBV2; clone size: NA; CDR3 DNA: TGTGCCAGCAGTGGGGACGGATCCTCCTACGAGCAGTACTTC; CDR3 protein: CASSGDGSSYEQYF
D gene: TRBD2; J gene: TRBJ2-2; V gene: TRBV5-1; clone size: NA; CDR3 DNA: TGCGCCAGCAGCTCACGACTAGCAAACACCGGGGAGCTGTTTTTT; CDR3 protein: CASSSRLANTGELFF
D gene: TRBD2; J gene: TRBJ2-3; V gene: TRBV5-1; clone size: NA; CDR3 DNA: TGCGCCAGCAGGAGAGCGGGGGATATGACAGATACGCAGTATTTT; CDR3 protein: CASRRAGDMTDTQYF
D gene: NA; J gene: TRBJ1-6; V gene: TRBV9; clone size: NA; CDR3 DNA: TGTGCCAGCAGCGTAGTGGGGGGAACCCTCCACTTT; CDR3 protein: CASSVVGGTLHF
D gene: TRBD1; J gene: TRBJ1-5; V gene: TRBV25-1; clone size: many; CDR3 DNA: TGTGCCAGCAGTGGGACAGGGGACCAGCCCCAGCATTTT; CDR3 protein: CASSGTGDQPQHF
D gene: NA; J gene: TRBJ2-7; V gene: TRBV5-4; clone size: NA; CDR3 DNA: TGTGCCAGCAGCTTGTCGGGGGAAAGGGGACGCTCCTACGAGCAGTACTTC; CDR3 protein: CASSLSGERGRSYEQYF
D gene: NA; J gene: TRBJ1-3; V gene: TRBV5-1; clone size: NA; CDR3 DNA: TGCGCCAGCAGCCTAAAACAAGGATCTGATGGAAACACCATATATTTT; CDR3 protein: CASSLKQGSDGNTIYF
D gene: NA; J gene: TRBJ1-1; V gene: TRBV5-1; clone size: NA; CDR3 DNA: TGCGCCAGCAGCCCTCGTGGGGGGCAGGACACTGAAGCTTTCTTT; CDR3 protein: CASSPRGGQDTEAFF
D gene: NA; J gene: TRBJ2-5; V gene: TRBV5-4; clone size: NA; CDR3 DNA: TGTGCCAGCAGCTTGGACAGGAGCCAAGAGACCCAGTACTTC; CDR3 protein: CASSLDRSQETQYF
D gene: NA; J gene: TRBJ1-5; V gene: TRBV10-3; clone size: NA; CDR3 DNA: TGTGCCATCAGTGAGTCGGGAACACTTAGCAATCAGCCCCAGCATTTT; CDR3 protein: CAISESGTLSNQPQHF
D gene: NA; J gene: TRBJ2-7; V gene: TRBV5-1; clone size: NA; CDR3 DNA: TGCGCCAGCAGCTTGATTGGCAGCTCCTACGAGCAGTACTTC; CDR3 protein: CASSLIGSSYEQYF
D gene: NA; J gene: TRBJ1-1; V gene: TRBV6-5; clone size: NA; CDR3 DNA: TGTGCCAGCAGTTACGCTGGGGGTAAAGGTCCTGAAGCTTTCTTT; CDR3 protein: CASSYAGGKGPEAFF
D gene: NA; J gene: TRBJ1-6; V gene: TRBV16; clone size: few; CDR3 DNA: TGTGCCAGCAGCCAATTTAGTGGCGGCTCCTATAATTCACCCCTCCACTTT; CDR3 protein: CASSQFSGGSYNSPLHF
D gene: NA; J gene: TRBJ1-4; V gene: TRBV5-1; clone size: NA; CDR3 DNA: TGCGCCAGCAGCCCGGGATCGGCTTGGACTAATGAAAAACTGTTTTTT; CDR3 protein: CASSPGSAWTNEKLFF
D gene: NA; J gene: TRBJ2-7; V gene: TRBV9; clone size: NA; CDR3 DNA: TGTGCCAGCAGCGTAGGGGCAGGGAGAAACTACGAGCAGTACTTC; CDR3 protein: CASSVGAGRNYEQYF
D gene: NA; J gene: TRBJ2-1; V gene: TRBV6-1; clone size: NA; CDR3 DNA: TGTGCCAGCAGTCTCCGGAATGAGCAGTTCTTC; CDR3 protein: CASSLRNEQFF
D gene: NA; J gene: TRBJ2-5; V gene: TRBV29-1; clone size: NA; CDR3 DNA: TGCAGCGCTACCCGGACGCTGGAGACCCAGTACTTC; CDR3 protein: CSATRTLETQYF
D gene: NA; J gene: TRBJ1-2; V gene: TRBV6-1; clone size: NA; CDR3 DNA: TGTGCCAGCAGTGATCTCCGGGACGCGGGTCCTAACTATGGCTACACCTTC; CDR3 protein: CASSDLRDAGPNYGYTF
D gene: TRBD1; J gene: TRBJ1-1; V gene: TRBV6-6; clone size: NA; CDR3 DNA: TGTGCCAGCAGTCGGGACAGCTCTTTGAACACTGAAGCTTTCTTT; CDR3 protein: CASSRDSSLNTEAFF
D gene: TRBD1; J gene: TRBJ2-5; V gene: TRBV19; clone size: NA; CDR3 DNA: TGTGCCAGTAGTACGGGACAGAGAGAGACCCAGTACTTC; CDR3 protein: CASSTGQRETQYF
D gene: NA; J gene: TRBJ2-3; V gene: TRBV7-6; clone size: NA; CDR3 DNA: TGTGCCAGCAGCCCCCGGGCCGGAGATACGCAGTATTTT; CDR3 protein: CASSPRAGDTQYF
D gene: NA; J gene: TRBJ1-4; V gene: TRBV25-1; clone size: NA; CDR3 DNA: TGTGCCAGTAGACGGGCAACTAATGAAAAACTGTTTTTT; CDR3 protein: CASRRATNEKLFF
D gene: TRBD1; J gene: TRBJ2-7; V gene: TRBV6-1; clone size: once; CDR3 DNA: TGTGCCAGCAGTGCGAGACAGGGGGGCGAGCAGTACTTC; CDR3 protein: CASSARQGGEQYF
D gene: NA; J gene: TRBJ2-7; V gene: TRBV11-2; clone size: NA; CDR3 DNA: TGTGCCAGCAGCTTAGCGGGGGTTGGGGCGCCAATCTACGAGCAGTACTTC; CDR3 protein: CASSLAGVGAPIYEQYF
D gene: NA; J gene: TRBJ1-5; V gene: TRBV19; clone size: NA; CDR3 DNA: TGTGCCAGTAGCCCAAAACGGCATCTGCCCCAGCATTTT; CDR3 protein: CASSPKRHLPQHF
D gene: NA; J gene: TRBJ2-3; V gene: TRBV7-2; clone size: NA; CDR3 DNA: TGTGCCAGCAGCTTAGGTATAGATAGCGTCCTCACAGATACGCAGTATTTT; CDR3 protein: CASSLGIDSVLTDTQYF
D gene: NA; J gene: TRBJ2-1; V gene: TRBV2; clone size: NA; CDR3 DNA: TGTGCCAGCAAAAGGAGGGAAGCCGGGCCGAATGAGCAGTTCTTC; CDR3 protein: CASKRREAGPNEQFF
D gene: TRBD1; J gene: TRBJ2-7; V gene: TRBV5-1; clone size: NA; CDR3 DNA: TGCGCCAGCAGCTTTCGAACCGGGACAGGGGTCGAGCAGTACTTC; CDR3 protein: CASSFRTGTGVEQYF
D gene: TRBD1; J gene: TRBJ1-2; V gene: TRBV5-5; clone size: once; CDR3 DNA: TGTGCCAGCAGCCTGGACAGGCCCTATGGCTACACCTTC; CDR3 protein: CASSLDRPYGYTF
D gene: NA; J gene: TRBJ1-6; V gene: TRBV6-5; clone size: medium-sized; CDR3 DNA: TGTGCCAGCAGTTACCAGACAGGAGCAGAGTCACCCCTCCACTTT; CDR3 protein: CASSYQTGAESPLHF
D gene: TRBD1; J gene: TRBJ2-7; V gene: TRBV5-6; clone size: NA; CDR3 DNA: TGTGCCAGCAGCTTGGCCGGACAGGGGGGGTACGAGCAGTACTTC; CDR3 protein: CASSLAGQGGYEQYF
D gene: NA; J gene: TRBJ1-2; V gene: TRBV7-9; clone size: NA; CDR3 DNA: TGTGCCAGCAGCCCCAGGAGTCCCTGGGAAGTTGCTCGAGGCTACACCTTC; CDR3 protein: CASSPRSPWEVARGYTF
D gene: NA; J gene: TRBJ1-1; V gene: TRBV5-6; clone size: NA; CDR3 DNA: TGTGCCAGCAGCCCTACCCGGGTGGACACTGAAGCTTTCTTT; CDR3 protein: CASSPTRVDTEAFF